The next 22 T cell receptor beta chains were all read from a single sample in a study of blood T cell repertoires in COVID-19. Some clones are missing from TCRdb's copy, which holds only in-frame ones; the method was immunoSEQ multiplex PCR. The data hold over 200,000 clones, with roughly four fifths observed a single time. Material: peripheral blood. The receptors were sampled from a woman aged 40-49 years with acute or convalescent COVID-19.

CDR3 protein: CATSGGTVANYGYTF. In DNA, the CDR3 is TGTGCCACCAGTGGCGGGACAGTAGCTAACTATGGCTACACCTTC. The chain combines TRBV24-1 with TRBJ1-2, with 7 positions matching TRBD1. Losses at the gene ends were 5 bases for V and 0 bases for J; bases not matched to a gene: 5. The germline V gene has CDR1 KGHDR and CDR2 SFDVKD. The CDR3 runs to 15 residues.

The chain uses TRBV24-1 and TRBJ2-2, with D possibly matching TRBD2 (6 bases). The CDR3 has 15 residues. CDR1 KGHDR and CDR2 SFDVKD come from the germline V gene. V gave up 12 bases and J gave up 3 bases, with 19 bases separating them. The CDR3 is CAVATRGSDTGELFF. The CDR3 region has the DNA TGTGCCGTCGCGACCCGGGGGAGTGACACCGGGGAGCTGTTTTTT.

CDR3 protein: CATSDSRQGDTEAFF. The DNA for the CDR3 is TGTGCCACCAGTGATTCCCGGCAGGGTGACACTGAAGCTTTCTTT. The genes are TRBV24-1 and TRBJ1-1; maybe TRBD1 (5 bases). The CDR3 contains 15 residues. V was cut by 2 bases and J by 3 bases, with 12 bases left in between. The germline gives CDR1 KGHDR, CDR2 SFDVKD.

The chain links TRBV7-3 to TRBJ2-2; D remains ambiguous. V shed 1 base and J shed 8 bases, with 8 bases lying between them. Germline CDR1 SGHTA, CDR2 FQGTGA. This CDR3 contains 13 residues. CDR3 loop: CASSLSGTGELFF. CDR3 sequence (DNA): TGTGCCAGCAGCTTAAGCGGAACAGGGGAGCTGTTTTTT.

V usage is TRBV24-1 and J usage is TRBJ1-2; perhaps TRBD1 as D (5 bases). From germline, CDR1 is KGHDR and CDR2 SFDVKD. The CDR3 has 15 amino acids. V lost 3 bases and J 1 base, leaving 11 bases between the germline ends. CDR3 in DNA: TGTGCCACCAGTGATAGGGACTCCTATAACTATGGCTACACCTTC. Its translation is CATSDRDSYNYGYTF.

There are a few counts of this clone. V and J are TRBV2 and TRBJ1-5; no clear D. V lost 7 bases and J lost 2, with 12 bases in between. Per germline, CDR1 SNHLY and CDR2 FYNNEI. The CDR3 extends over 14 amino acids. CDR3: CASMKSLGNQPQHF. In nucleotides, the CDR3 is TGTGCCAGCATGAAAAGCTTAGGCAATCAGCCCCAGCATTTT.

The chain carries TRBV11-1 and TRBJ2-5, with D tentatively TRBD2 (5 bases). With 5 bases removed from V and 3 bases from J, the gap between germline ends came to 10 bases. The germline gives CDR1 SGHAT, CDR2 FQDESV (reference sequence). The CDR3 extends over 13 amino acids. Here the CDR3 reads CASSAGLEETQYF. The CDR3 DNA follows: TGTGCCAGCAGCGCGGGCTTGGAAGAGACCCAGTACTTC.

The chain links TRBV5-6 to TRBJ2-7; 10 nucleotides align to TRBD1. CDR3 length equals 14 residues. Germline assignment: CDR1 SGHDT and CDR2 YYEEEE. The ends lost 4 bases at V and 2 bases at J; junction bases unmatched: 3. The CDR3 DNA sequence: TGTGCCAGCAGCGCCGGGACAGGGGCCTACGAGCAGTACTTC. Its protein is CASSAGTGAYEQYF.

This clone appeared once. The CDR3 is CASGLVTPRDRSGYTF. The DNA for the CDR3 is TGTGCTAGTGGTTTGGTTACCCCCCGGGACAGGAGTGGCTACACCTTC. V is TRBV12-5 and J is TRBJ1-2; the match to TRBD1 covers 8 bases. Germline CDR1 LGHNT, CDR2 FRNRAP. CDR3 length: 16 amino acids. The ends lost 0 bases at V and 7 bases at J; junction bases unmatched: 10.

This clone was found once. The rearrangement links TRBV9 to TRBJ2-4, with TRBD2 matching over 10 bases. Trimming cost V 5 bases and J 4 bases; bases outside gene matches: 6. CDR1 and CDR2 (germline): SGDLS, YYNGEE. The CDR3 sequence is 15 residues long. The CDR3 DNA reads TGTGCCAGCAGTCCCGGGACTAGCGCAAAAAACATTCAGTACTTC. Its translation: CASSPGTSAKNIQYF.

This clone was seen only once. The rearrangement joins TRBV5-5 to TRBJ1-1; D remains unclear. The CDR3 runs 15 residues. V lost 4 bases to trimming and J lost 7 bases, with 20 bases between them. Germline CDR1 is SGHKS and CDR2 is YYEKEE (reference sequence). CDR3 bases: TGTGCCAGCAGCCCTAATTCGGGGAAGTATATTGAAGCTTTCTTT. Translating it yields CASSPNSGKYIEAFF.

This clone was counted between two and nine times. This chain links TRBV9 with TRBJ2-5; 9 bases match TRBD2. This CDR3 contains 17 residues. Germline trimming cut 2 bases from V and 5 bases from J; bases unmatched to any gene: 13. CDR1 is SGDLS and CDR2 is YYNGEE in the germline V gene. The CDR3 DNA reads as TGTGCCAGCAGCGTCGGACTAGCGTTTGGGTGGATCGAGACCCAGTACTTC. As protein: CASSVGLAFGWIETQYF.

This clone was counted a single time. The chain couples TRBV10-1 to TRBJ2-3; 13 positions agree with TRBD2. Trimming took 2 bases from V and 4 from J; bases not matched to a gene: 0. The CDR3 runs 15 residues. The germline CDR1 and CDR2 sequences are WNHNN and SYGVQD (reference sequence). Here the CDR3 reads CASSETSGGADTQYF. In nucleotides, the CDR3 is TGCGCCAGCAGTGAGACTAGCGGGGGGGCAGATACGCAGTATTTT.

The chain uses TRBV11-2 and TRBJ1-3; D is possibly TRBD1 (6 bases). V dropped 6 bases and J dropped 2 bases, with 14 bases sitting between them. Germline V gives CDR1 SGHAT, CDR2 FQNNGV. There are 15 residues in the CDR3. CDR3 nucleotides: TGTGCCAGCAGTCGGATCAGGGGCACTGGAAACACCATATATTTT. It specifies CASSRIRGTGNTIYF.

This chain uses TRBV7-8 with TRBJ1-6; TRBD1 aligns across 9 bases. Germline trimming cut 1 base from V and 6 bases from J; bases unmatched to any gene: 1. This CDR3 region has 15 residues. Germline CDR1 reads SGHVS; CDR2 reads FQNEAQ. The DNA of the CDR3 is TGTGCCAGCAGCTTAGGGGGACAGGGTAATTCACCCCTCCACTTT. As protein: CASSLGGQGNSPLHF.

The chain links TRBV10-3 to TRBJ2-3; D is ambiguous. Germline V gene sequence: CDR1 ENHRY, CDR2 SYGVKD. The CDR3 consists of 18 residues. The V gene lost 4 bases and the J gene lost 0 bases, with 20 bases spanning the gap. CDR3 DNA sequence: TGTGCCATCAGTGGAGAGCTCACCCGGTTATCTAGCACAGATACGCAGTATTTT. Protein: CAISGELTRLSSTDTQYF.

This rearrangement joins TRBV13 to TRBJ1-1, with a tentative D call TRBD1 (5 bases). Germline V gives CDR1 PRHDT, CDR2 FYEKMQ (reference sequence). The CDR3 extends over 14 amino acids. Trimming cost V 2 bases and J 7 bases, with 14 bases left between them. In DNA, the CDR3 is TGTGCCAGCAGCTTATCGCAGGGAGGGGTTGAAGCTTTCTTT. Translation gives CASSLSQGGVEAFF.

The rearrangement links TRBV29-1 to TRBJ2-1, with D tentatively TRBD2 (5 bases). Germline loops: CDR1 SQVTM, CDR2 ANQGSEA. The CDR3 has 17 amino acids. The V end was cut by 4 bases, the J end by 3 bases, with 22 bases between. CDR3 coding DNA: TGCAGCGTTGTTAGCGCGGTCGGCAGAGGCCACTACAATGAGCAGTTCTTC. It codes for CSVVSAVGRGHYNEQFF.

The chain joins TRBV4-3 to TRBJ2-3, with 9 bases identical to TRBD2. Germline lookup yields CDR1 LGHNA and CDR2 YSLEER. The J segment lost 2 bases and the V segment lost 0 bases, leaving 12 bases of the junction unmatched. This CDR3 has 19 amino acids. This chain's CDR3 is CASSQDMGATSGSTDTQYF. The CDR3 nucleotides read TGCGCCAGCAGCCAAGATATGGGGGCTACTAGCGGGTCCACAGATACGCAGTATTTT.

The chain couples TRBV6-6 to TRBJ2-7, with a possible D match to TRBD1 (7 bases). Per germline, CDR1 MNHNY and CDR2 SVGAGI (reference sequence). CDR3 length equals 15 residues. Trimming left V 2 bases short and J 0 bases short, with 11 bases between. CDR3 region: CASSYVEGASYEQYF. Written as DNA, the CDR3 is TGTGCCAGCAGTTACGTGGAGGGGGCCTCCTACGAGCAGTACTTC.

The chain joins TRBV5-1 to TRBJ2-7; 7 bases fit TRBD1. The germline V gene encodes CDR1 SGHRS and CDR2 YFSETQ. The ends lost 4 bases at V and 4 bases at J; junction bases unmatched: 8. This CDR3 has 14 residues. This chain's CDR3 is CASSLTGVVYEQYF. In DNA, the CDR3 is TGCGCCAGCAGCCTTACAGGGGTGGTGTACGAGCAGTACTTC.

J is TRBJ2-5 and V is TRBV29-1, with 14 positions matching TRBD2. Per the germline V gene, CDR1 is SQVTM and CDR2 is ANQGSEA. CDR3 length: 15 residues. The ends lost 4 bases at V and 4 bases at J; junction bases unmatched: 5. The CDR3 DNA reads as TGCAGCGTTGCTCGACTAGCGGGAGGGCCAGAGACCCAGTACTTC. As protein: CSVARLAGGPETQYF.